The entry that follows covers one T cell receptor beta chain sequence. At least ten counts were recorded for this clonotype. It lacks a known antigen. No base quality values were provided; no much bigger clone lies one nucleotide off. The hyperthyroidism patients were between 18 and 65 years old and newly diagnosed, with a disease duration of less than 2 months. Exclusion was applied to patients with uncontrolled infections, other autoimmune diseases, pregnancy or lactation. Clinical symptoms, serum thyroxine and TRAb, thyroid ultrasound, and orbital computed tomography formed the basis for the diagnoses. Blood from progressor patients was collected at the time of first diagnosis with hyperthyroidism, before any ophthalmopathy symptoms had appeared. PBMCs were isolated from approximately 10 ml of fresh peripheral blood by Ficoll-Paque density gradient centrifugation. Progressor patients were defined as those initially diagnosed with Graves' hyperthyroidism in whom ophthalmopathy developed during follow-up. Total RNA was extracted with Trizol reagent, and quality was checked on an Agilent 2100 Bioanalyzer.

Taken from cysteine to phenylalanine, the CDR3 has 12 residues. Only the CDR3 region is kept as DNA, spanning 36 bases read in frame from base 1. V and J are truncated by 3 bases and 4 bases respectively, leaving an intervening sequence of 10 bases. The germline V gene (reference sequence) gives CDR1 as DFQATT and CDR2 as SNEGSKA. This sample is part of a study of T cells in Graves' hyperthyroidism and ophthalmopathy (dated by TCRdb to between 2018 and 2021). Background on the whole study: Peripheral blood was collected at initial diagnosis, before any treatment. A discovery cohort of roughly 96 patients, about 43 with Graves' ophthalmopathy and 57 with stable Graves' hyperthyroidism, was used to find distinguishing TCR V-J signatures. Prospective prediction of ophthalmopathy was tested in an independent validation cohort of some 19 hyperthyroidism patients and 15 to 17 patients who later progressed to ophthalmopathy. For training and testing, the roughly 93 patients in the discovery cohort were randomly divided in a 7:3 ratio. Thyroid tissue and blood T-cell repertoires from roughly 6 Graves' hyperthyroidism patients were also compared in the study. After blood sampling, hyperthyroidism patients were treated with methimazole at a starting dose of 30 mg daily, and ophthalmopathy patients were treated with high-dose intravenous methylprednisolone. The paper describes TCR Vbeta CDR3 sequencing of roughly 130 peripheral blood samples, made up of under 50 ophthalmopathy patients, some 76 hyperthyroidism patients and about 17 progressor patients.

The full study reports these points: No statistical method was used to set the sample size in advance, and investigators knew the group allocation. A model built on a 13 V-J signature distinguished ophthalmopathy from stable hyperthyroidism, reaching around 88% sensitivity and around 81% specificity in cross-validation and 80%/75% in testing. Most expanded thyroid clonotypes (frequency above 0.001) were also detected in blood, a finding suggesting that blood repertoires may reflect thyroid immune responses. During validation, the model predicted progression to ophthalmopathy a median of around six months ahead of onset, with around 65% sensitivity and almost 75% specificity.

Amplification of TCR beta CDR3 regions was carried out from RNA transcripts. A first-round RT-PCR of the TCR CDR3 used the HTBI primer set with the Qiagen OneStep RT-PCR kit. A second multiplex PCR round built the libraries, followed by size selection and purification. Paired-end sequencing of the libraries was performed with 100 bp reads on an Illumina HiSeq2000. Turning to the authors' computational methods: Raw data were processed with SOAPnuke, discarding reads with adapters, uncalled bases, mean Phred below 15, or no exact constant-primer or identifier match. High-quality paired reads were merged using COPE v1.2.5, and each unique nucleotide sequence was defined as a clonotype. MiTCR v1.1 was used to align the clonotypes against IMGT TRBV, TRBD and TRBJ reference segments. Analysis was restricted to V-J combinations with a frequency above 0.0001, which covered roughly 99% of repertoires. A TCS score was defined as the ratio of F50 (clonal expansion) to E x V (chaos), with BLOSUM62-based TCRdist applied between CDR3 peptides within each V-J. Welch's t-statistics and random forest reduced just over 500 V-J features to roughly 13, which were used in a naive Bayes classifier (R e1071). TCRdb trimmed public reads at Q25 via fastp, called clones via MiXCR and kept in-frame beta chains. Each entry is one CDR3 protein sequence, shown with its most common DNA and genes. TCRdb assigned the V and J calls; the authors' analysis was not used. The table for this sample lists some 600,000 distinct CDR3 sequences; more than 11% of them were counted only once. The top ten clones comprise roughly 5.7% of the sample.

The sequence was obtained from a young woman with Graves' hyperthyroidism that later progressed to Graves' ophthalmopathy. This chain is built from TRBV20-1 and TRBJ2-7, with the D gene not confidently named. Sequenced input: blood. The DNA reads as follows: TGCAGTGCTAGTGTCTCCTTTTACGAGCAGTACTTC. Translated, it reads CSASVSFYEQYF.